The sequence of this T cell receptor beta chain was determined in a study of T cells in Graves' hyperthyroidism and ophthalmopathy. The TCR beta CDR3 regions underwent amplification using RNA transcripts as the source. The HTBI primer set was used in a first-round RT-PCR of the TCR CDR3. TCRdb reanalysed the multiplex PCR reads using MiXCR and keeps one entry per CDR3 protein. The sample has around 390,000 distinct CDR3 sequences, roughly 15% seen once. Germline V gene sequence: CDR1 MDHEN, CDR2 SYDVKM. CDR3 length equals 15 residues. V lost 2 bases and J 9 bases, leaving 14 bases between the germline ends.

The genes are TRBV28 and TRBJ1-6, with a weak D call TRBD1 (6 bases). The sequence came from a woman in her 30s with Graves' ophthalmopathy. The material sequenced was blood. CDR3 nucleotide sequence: TGTGCCAGCAGTTTAGGTCAGGGGTCCGGTTCACCCCTCCACTTT. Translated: CASSLGQGSGSPLHF.